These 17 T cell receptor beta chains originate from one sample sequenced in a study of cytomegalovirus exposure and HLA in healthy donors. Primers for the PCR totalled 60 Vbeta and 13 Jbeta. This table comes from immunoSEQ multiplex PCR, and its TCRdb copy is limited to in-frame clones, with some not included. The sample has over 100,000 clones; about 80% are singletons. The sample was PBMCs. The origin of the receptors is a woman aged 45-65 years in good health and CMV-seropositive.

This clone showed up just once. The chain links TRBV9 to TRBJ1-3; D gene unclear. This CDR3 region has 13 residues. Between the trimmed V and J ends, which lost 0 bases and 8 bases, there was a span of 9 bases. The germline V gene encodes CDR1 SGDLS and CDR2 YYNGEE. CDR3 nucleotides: TGTGCCAGCAGCGTAGGAGGGTCAGACACCATATATTTT. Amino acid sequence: CASSVGGSDTIYF.

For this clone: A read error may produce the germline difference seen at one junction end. The CDR3 nucleotides are TGTTCCAGCAGCTGGAACAGGGGTACAGCTTTCTTT. Its protein product is CSSSWNRGTAFF. The chain links TRBV7-9 to TRBJ1-1, with 7 bases matching TRBD1. CDR3 length: 12 amino acids. Germline CDR1 reads SEHNR; CDR2 reads FQNEAQ (reference sequence).

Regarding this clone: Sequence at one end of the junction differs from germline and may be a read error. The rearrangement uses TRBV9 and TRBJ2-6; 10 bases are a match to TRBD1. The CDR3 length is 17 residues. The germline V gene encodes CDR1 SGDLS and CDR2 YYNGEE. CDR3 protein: CASSIRDRGFGANGLTF. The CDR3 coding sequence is TGTGCCAGCAGCATCCGGGACAGGGGCTTTGGGGCCAACGGCCTGACTTTC.

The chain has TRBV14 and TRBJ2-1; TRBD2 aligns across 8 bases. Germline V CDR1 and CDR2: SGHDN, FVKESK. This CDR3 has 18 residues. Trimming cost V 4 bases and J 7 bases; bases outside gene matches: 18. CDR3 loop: CASSPPPELAGGRNEQFF. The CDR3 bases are TGTGCCAGCAGCCCCCCACCCGAGCTAGCGGGTGGGAGGAATGAGCAGTTCTTC.

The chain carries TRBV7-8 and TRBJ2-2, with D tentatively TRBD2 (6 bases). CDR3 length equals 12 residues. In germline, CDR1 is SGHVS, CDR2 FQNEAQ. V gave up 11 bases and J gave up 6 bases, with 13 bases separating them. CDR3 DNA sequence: TGTGCCTCCGGGAGCGAGGCCGGGGAGCTGTTTTTT. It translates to CASGSEAGELFF.

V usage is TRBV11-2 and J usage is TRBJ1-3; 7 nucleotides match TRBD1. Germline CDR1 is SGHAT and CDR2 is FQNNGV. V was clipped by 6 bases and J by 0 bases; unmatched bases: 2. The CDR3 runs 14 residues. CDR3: CASSWDSSGNTIYF. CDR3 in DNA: TGTGCCAGCAGTTGGGACAGCTCTGGAAACACCATATATTTT.

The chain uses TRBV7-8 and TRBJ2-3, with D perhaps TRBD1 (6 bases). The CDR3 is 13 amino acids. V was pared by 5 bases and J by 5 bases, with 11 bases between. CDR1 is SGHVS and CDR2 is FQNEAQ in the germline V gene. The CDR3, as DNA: TGTGCCAGCAGCCCACCGACAGGAGATACGCAGTATTTT. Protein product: CASSPPTGDTQYF.

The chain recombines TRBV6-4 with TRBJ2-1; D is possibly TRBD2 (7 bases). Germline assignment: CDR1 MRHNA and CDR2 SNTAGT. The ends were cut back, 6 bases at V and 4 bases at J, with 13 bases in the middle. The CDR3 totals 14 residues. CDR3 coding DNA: TGTGCCAGCAGCCCCCGGGGGGCGTACAATGAGCAGTTCTTC. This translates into CASSPRGAYNEQFF.

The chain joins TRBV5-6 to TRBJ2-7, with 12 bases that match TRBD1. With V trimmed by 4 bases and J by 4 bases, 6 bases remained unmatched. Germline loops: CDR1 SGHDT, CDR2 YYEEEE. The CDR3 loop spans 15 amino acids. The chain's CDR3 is CASSVPGQGAYEQYF. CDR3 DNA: TGTGCCAGCAGCGTACCGGGACAGGGGGCTTACGAGCAGTACTTC.

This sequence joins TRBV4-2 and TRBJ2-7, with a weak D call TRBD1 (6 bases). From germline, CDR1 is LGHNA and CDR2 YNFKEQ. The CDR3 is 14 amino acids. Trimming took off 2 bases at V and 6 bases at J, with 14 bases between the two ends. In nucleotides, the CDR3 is TGTGCCAGCAGCCAACCGCTACAGGGATCCGAGCAGTACTTC. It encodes CASSQPLQGSEQYF.

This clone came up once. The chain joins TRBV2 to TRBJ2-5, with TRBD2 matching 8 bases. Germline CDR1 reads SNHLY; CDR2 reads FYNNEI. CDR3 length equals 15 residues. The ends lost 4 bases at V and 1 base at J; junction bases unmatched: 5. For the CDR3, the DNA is TGTGCCAGCAGTGCGGTTAGCGGGACCCAAGAGACCCAGTACTTC. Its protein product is CASSAVSGTQETQYF.

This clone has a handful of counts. The CDR3: CASSGGDIVTEQFF. As DNA, the CDR3 is TGCGCCAGCAGCGGAGGGGATATCGTCACTGAGCAGTTCTTC. This chain links TRBV5-1 with TRBJ2-1; TRBD2 is a possible D gene (6 bases). With 4 bases removed from V and 9 bases from J, the gap between germline ends came to 17 bases. CDR3 size: 14 residues. CDR1 and CDR2 (germline): SGHRS, YFSETQ.

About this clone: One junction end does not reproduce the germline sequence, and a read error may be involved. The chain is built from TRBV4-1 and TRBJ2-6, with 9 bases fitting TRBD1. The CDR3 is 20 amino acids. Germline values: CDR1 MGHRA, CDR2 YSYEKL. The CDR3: CASSQDSWTGAYLRANGLTF. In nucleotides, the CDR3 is TGCGCCAGCAGCCAAGATAGTTGGACAGGGGCATATCTACGGGCCAACGGCCTGACTTTC.

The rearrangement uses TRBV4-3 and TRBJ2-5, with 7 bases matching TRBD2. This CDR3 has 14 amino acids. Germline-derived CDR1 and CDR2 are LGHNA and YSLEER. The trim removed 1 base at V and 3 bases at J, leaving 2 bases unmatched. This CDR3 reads CASSQVRGEETQYF. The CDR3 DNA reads TGCGCCAGCAGCCAAGTACGGGGGGAAGAGACCCAGTACTTC.

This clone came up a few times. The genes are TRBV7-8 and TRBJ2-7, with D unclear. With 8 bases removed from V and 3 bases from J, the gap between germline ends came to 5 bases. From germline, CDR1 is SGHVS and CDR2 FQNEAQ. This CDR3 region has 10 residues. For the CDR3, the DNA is TGTGCCAGCGGCAACTACGAGCAGTACTTC. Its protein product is CASGNYEQYF. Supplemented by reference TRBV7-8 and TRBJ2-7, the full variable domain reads GAGVSQSPRYKVAKRGQDVALRCDPISGHVSLFWYQQALGQGPEFLTYFQNEAQLDKSGLPSDRFFAERPEGSVSTLKIQRTQQEDSAVYLCASGNYEQYFGPGTRLTVT.

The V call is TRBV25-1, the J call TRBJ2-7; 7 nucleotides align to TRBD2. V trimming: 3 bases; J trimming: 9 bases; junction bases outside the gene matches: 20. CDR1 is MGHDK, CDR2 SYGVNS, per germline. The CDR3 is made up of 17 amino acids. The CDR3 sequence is CASSDLAARAFRDGQYF. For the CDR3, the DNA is TGTGCCAGCAGTGACCTAGCGGCCCGGGCATTTAGGGACGGGCAGTACTTC.

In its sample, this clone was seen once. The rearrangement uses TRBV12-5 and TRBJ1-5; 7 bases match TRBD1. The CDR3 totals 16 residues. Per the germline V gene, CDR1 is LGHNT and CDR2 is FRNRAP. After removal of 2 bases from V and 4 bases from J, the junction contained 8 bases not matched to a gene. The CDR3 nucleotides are TGTGCTAGTGGTTTGATCCAGGGGGGACTGAATCAGCCCCAGCATTTT. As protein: CASGLIQGGLNQPQHF.